These 20 T cell receptor beta chains originate from one sample sequenced in a study of cytomegalovirus exposure and HLA in healthy donors. PCR employed 60 Vbeta and 13 Jbeta primers. TCRdb keeps only in-frame clones here, not all; method: immunoSEQ multiplex PCR. The sample lists approximately 190,000 clones, 75% to 90% occurring once. The sequenced sample consisted of PBMCs. These receptor sequences come from a boy aged 2 to 9 in good health and CMV-seronegative.

This chain links TRBV30 with TRBJ1-4; 9 nucleotides agree with TRBD1. The CDR3 contains 14 residues. CDR1 GTSNPN and CDR2 SVGIG come from the germline V gene (reference sequence). J gave up 4 bases and V 5 bases, and 5 bases lay outside the gene matches. CDR3 bases: TGTGCCTGGGGGAGGACAGGGGTTAATGAAAAACTGTTTTTT. It encodes CAWGRTGVNEKLFF.

The V and J genes are TRBV9 and TRBJ1-6; D gene ambiguous. V lost 2 bases and J 10 bases, leaving 10 bases between the germline ends. Germline loops: CDR1 SGDLS, CDR2 YYNGEE. The CDR3 runs to 13 residues. This CDR3 is CASSVASTSPLHF. The CDR3 DNA reads TGTGCCAGCAGCGTGGCTAGTACATCACCCCTCCACTTT.

The chain combines TRBV4-1 with TRBJ2-1; D perhaps matches TRBD2 (5 bases). The CDR3 sequence is 15 residues long. The germline V gene has CDR1 MGHRA and CDR2 YSYEKL. The V and J ends lost 0 bases and 4 bases respectively, with 10 bases between them. CDR3 sequence: CASSQERAVYNEQFF. The CDR3 nucleotides are TGCGCCAGCAGCCAAGAGCGGGCAGTATACAATGAGCAGTTCTTC.

This rearrangement joins TRBV7-9 to TRBJ1-1; 11 nucleotides line up with TRBD1. There are 16 residues in the CDR3. Germline CDR1 SEHNR, CDR2 FQNEAQ (reference sequence). Unmatched junction bases numbered 9, after V lost 5 bases and J lost 4 bases. Here the CDR3 reads CASSPRGGTGGTEAFF. The CDR3 DNA follows: TGTGCCAGCAGCCCAAGGGGCGGGACAGGGGGCACTGAAGCTTTCTTT.

The gene calls are TRBV30 and TRBJ2-5, with 12 nucleotides matching TRBD2. The junction had 6 bases not matched to a gene; V was cut back by 2 bases and J by 2 bases. The CDR3 covers 16 residues. Germline V lookup: CDR1 GTSNPN, CDR2 SVGIG (reference sequence). This chain's CDR3 is CAWSLLAGGLQETQYF. CDR3 bases: TGTGCCTGGAGTCTACTAGCGGGGGGCCTTCAAGAGACCCAGTACTTC.

This chain connects TRBV2 to TRBJ2-1, with 7 bases identical to TRBD1. CDR1 is SNHLY and CDR2 is FYNNEI in the germline V gene. Trimming cost V 6 bases and J 2 bases; bases outside gene matches: 10. The CDR3 consists of 16 residues. This CDR3 is CASRGQLTITYNEQFF. CDR3 bases: TGTGCCAGCAGGGGACAGTTAACGATTACCTACAATGAGCAGTTCTTC.

V usage is TRBV28 and J usage is TRBJ1-2, with unresolved D. V gave up 3 bases and J gave up 2 bases, with 10 bases separating them. The V gene's germline CDR1 is MDHEN and CDR2 SYDVKM. This CDR3 is built from 14 residues. CDR3 sequence reads: CASSLSGRNYGYTF. As DNA, the CDR3 is TGTGCCAGCAGTTTGTCGGGGAGGAACTATGGCTACACCTTC.

In this sample, this clone turned up once. The rearrangement links TRBV9 to TRBJ1-1; the D is unclear. The V and J ends lost 1 base and 1 base respectively, with 5 bases between them. The CDR3 consists of 13 residues. CDR1 is SGDLS, CDR2 YYNGEE, per germline. In nucleotides, the CDR3 is TGTGCCAGCAGCGTATGGGCGAACACTGAAGCTTTCTTT. This translates into CASSVWANTEAFF. Using reference TRBV9 and TRBJ1-1 for the parts outside the CDR3, the full variable domain is DSGVTQTPKHLITATGQRVTLRCSPRSGDLSVYWYQQSLDQGLQFLIQYYNGEERAKGNILERFSAQQFPDLHSELNLSSLELGDSALYFCASSVWANTEAFFGQGTRLTVV.

A few counts support this clone. This chain joins TRBV28 and TRBJ2-1, with no clear D. This CDR3 spans 14 amino acids. Trimming stripped 2 bases from V and 3 bases from J, with 8 bases between. The germline CDR1 and CDR2 sequences are MDHEN and SYDVKM. For the CDR3, the DNA is TGTGCCAGCAGTTTAGCAGCGTTCTACAATGAGCAGTTCTTC. Translated, it gives CASSLAAFYNEQFF.

J is TRBJ1-2 and V is TRBV15, with a possible D match to TRBD1 (5 bases). Germline CDR1 is LNHNV and CDR2 is YYDKDF (reference sequence). V shed 0 bases and J shed 8 bases, with 7 bases lying between them. CDR3 length: 12 residues. This CDR3 is CATSRDRAGYTF. The CDR3, as DNA: TGTGCCACCAGCAGAGACAGGGCAGGCTACACCTTC.

The CDR3 DNA reads TGTGCCAGCAGCCGCGGGGGACGAAACACAGATACGCAGTATTTT. It yields the protein CASSRGGRNTDTQYF. The chain is built from TRBV7-7 and TRBJ2-3; the match to TRBD2 covers 7 bases. Germline lookup yields CDR1 SSHAT and CDR2 FNYEAQ (reference sequence). This CDR3 contains 15 residues. Trimming at V came to 5 bases and at J to 2 bases, leaving 7 bases not matched to a gene. The full variable domain, in which reference TRBV7-7 and TRBJ2-3 provide the parts outside the CDR3, is GAGVSQSPRYKVTKRGQDVTLRCDPISSHATLYWYQQALGQGPEFLTYFNYEAQPDKSGLPSDRFSAERPEGSISTLTIQRTEQRDSAMYRCASSRGGRNTDTQYFGPGTRLTVL.

This chain uses TRBV28 with TRBJ2-5; 11 bases line up with TRBD2. The end of the DNA fits TRBJ2-7 better, so the J call may be wrong. CDR1 MDHEN and CDR2 SYDVKM come from the germline V gene. The CDR3 extends over 17 amino acids. CDR3 sequence: CASSVGGLAVSNYEQYF. In nucleotides, the CDR3 is TGTGCCAGCAGCGTAGGGGGACTAGCGGTTAGCAACTACGAGCAGTACTTC.

This sequence joins TRBV19 and TRBJ1-5, with 9 bases matching TRBD1. This CDR3 comprises 16 residues. The trim removed 3 bases at V and 7 bases at J, leaving 10 bases unmatched. Germline V gene data show CDR1 as LNHDA and CDR2 as SQIVND (reference sequence). Written as DNA, the CDR3 is TGTGCCAGTAGTATGCTGACAGGGGGAATTTTACAGCCCCAGCATTTT. It translates to CASSMLTGGILQPQHF.

CDR3 loop: CASSLGTGGGYGYTF. For the CDR3, the DNA is TGTGCCAGCAGCTTAGGCACAGGGGGAGGCTATGGCTACACCTTC. The chain combines TRBV7-6 with TRBJ1-2; 8 nucleotides align to TRBD1. The CDR3 has 15 residues. Per germline, CDR1 SGHVS and CDR2 FNYEAQ. The V segment lost 1 base and the J segment 4 bases; nucleotides outside the gene matches: 5.

This chain uses TRBV7-2 with TRBJ2-5; no reliable D call. V lost 2 bases, J lost 2 bases, and 9 bases lay in between. Germline V gene data show CDR1 as SGHTA and CDR2 as FQGNSA. CDR3 length: 14 amino acids. For the CDR3, the DNA is TGTGCCAGCAGCTTAAGAGGTGTGCAAGAGACCCAGTACTTC. Residues: CASSLRGVQETQYF.

The chain uses TRBV29-1 and TRBJ1-2; maybe TRBD1 (6 bases). CDR1 and CDR2 from the germline V gene are SQVTM and ANQGSEA. The CDR3 runs 13 residues. V was shortened by 4 bases and J by 2 bases, with 11 bases between the two germline ends. CDR3 DNA sequence: TGCAGCGTTGCCCGGGACAACAACTATGGCTACACCTTC. This codes for CSVARDNNYGYTF.

The rearrangement uses TRBV5-6 and TRBJ1-1; D is unresolved. Germline CDR1 is SGHDT and CDR2 is YYEEEE. This CDR3 is 14 amino acids long. V was clipped by 1 base and J by 5 bases, with 12 bases between them. CDR3: CASSLLGAGTEAFF. In nucleotides, the CDR3 is TGTGCCAGCAGCTTGCTAGGCGCGGGGACTGAAGCTTTCTTT.

The chain has TRBV28 and TRBJ1-1, with D tentatively TRBD1 (5 bases). Germline-derived CDR1 and CDR2 are MDHEN and SYDVKM. The CDR3 loop spans 14 amino acids. V was clipped by 6 bases and J by 0 bases, with 11 bases between them. The CDR3 protein is CASSWGGLNTEAFF. The CDR3 region has the DNA TGTGCCAGCAGCTGGGGGGGATTGAACACTGAAGCTTTCTTT.

The chain couples TRBV6-6 to TRBJ2-7, with 10 positions matching TRBD2. V trimming: 7 bases; J trimming: 6 bases; junction bases outside the gene matches: 12. Per germline, CDR1 MNHNY and CDR2 SVGAGI (reference sequence). This CDR3 spans 15 amino acids. The CDR3 DNA reads TGTGCCAGCACTACCGGGGCTAGCGGGGGTGGCGAGCAGTACTTC. This gives the protein CASTTGASGGGEQYF.

The chain combines TRBV19 with TRBJ2-5, with 12 positions matching TRBD2. Germline lookup yields CDR1 LNHDA and CDR2 SQIVND (reference sequence). This CDR3 comprises 16 residues. V was clipped by 5 bases and J by 4 bases; unmatched bases: 8. This CDR3 is CASSASLAGGGETQYF. Written as DNA, the CDR3 is TGTGCCAGTAGTGCCTCGCTAGCGGGAGGGGGAGAGACCCAGTACTTC.